Listed here are 5 T cell receptor beta chains from one sample, sequenced in a study of T cell responses to AZD1222 COVID-19 vaccine. TCRdb's table, derived via immunoSEQ multiplex PCR, lists solely in-frame clones and lacks some. The data contain 110,000 to 150,000 clones, about 93% of them singletons. The material sequenced was peripheral blood, taken on day 0 of AZD1222 vaccination. These TCRs come from an adult in good health.

The chain recombines TRBV6-2 or TRBV6-3 with TRBJ1-5; a possible D gene is TRBD1 (6 bases). Germline V gene lookup returns CDR1 MNHEY and CDR2 SVGEGT. This CDR3 spans 15 amino acids. V was pared by 5 bases and J by 11 bases, with 22 bases between. The CDR3 region is CASSTSGSLEGAQHF. CDR3 coding DNA: TGTGCCAGCAGTACCTCCGGGTCACTCGAGGGGGCCCAGCATTTT.

The chain combines TRBV5-1 with TRBJ2-3, with D maybe TRBD2 (6 bases). V shed 1 base and J shed 2 bases, with 17 bases lying between them. In germline, CDR1 is SGHRS, CDR2 YFSETQ. The CDR3 is made up of 17 amino acids. The CDR3 sequence is CASSLFFGGSTTDTQYF. In nucleotides, the CDR3 is TGCGCCAGCAGCTTGTTTTTCGGGGGTAGCACCACAGATACGCAGTATTTT.

The chain couples TRBV2 to TRBJ1-3; no clear D gene. In germline, CDR1 is SNHLY, CDR2 FYNNEI. V lost 1 base, J lost 0 bases, and 4 bases lay in between. The CDR3 has 14 amino acids. The CDR3 sequence: CASSEGDSGNTIYF. For the CDR3, the DNA is TGTGCCAGCAGTGAAGGAGACTCTGGAAACACCATATATTTT.

The V and J genes are TRBV2 and TRBJ1-5; D might be TRBD1 (5 bases). Germline-derived CDR1 and CDR2 are SNHLY and FYNNEI. The CDR3 is 16 residues long. Trimming stripped 0 bases from V and 4 bases from J, with 13 bases between. The CDR3 loop reads CASSEAGRERNQPQHF. The CDR3 DNA reads as TGTGCCAGCAGTGAAGCGGGCAGGGAGAGGAATCAGCCCCAGCATTTT.

V is TRBV21-1 and J is TRBJ1-2; the DNA was not used to check the table's D call, TRBD1. TRBV21-1 is described as a pseudogene. The CDR3 runs 16 residues. In DNA, the CDR3 is TGTGCCAGCAGCCATCCTTCTGGGGGGACAGCTTATGGCTACACCTTC. It translates to CASSHPSGGTAYGYTF.